What follows are 23 T cell receptor beta chains derived from one specimen sequenced in a study of regulatory and conventional T cells in RAG deficiency (dated by TCRdb to about 2017). The method was the immunoSEQ multiplex PCR assay. TCRdb stores this immuneACCESS table with in-frame sequences only. Part of the clones is absent; in the studies checked, under half of the shortfall reflects unresolved V genes, and no reason is known for the rest. The sample has fewer than 35,000 clones on record, over 75% of them singletons. The ten largest clonotypes hold about 13% of the sample. These records were also assigned to another study, of regulatory T cells. That second report states: For the multiplex PCR, 52 forward TRBV primers and 13 reverse TRBJ primers were used, and amplification bias was corrected with both assay-based and computational methods.

The material sequenced was CD8+ T cells sorted from blood. The receptors stem from a human donor in good health.

This clone has a handful of counts. V and J are TRBV7-9 and TRBJ1-1; maybe TRBD1 (5 bases). V was pared by 4 bases and J by 1 base, with 13 bases between. This CDR3 has 15 residues. Germline V gene data show CDR1 as SEHNR and CDR2 as FQNEAQ (reference sequence). CDR3 loop: CASSWSMDKNTEAFF. DNA of the CDR3: TGTGCCAGCAGCTGGTCTATGGACAAGAACACTGAAGCTTTCTTT.

This chain joins TRBV30 and TRBJ1-6; D might be TRBD1 (5 bases). With 3 bases removed from V and 9 bases from J, the gap between germline ends came to 15 bases. The CDR3 runs 14 residues. Germline V gene lookup returns CDR1 GTSNPN and CDR2 SVGIG (reference sequence). This chain's CDR3 is CAWRGEAQFSPLHF. The DNA for the CDR3 is TGTGCCTGGAGGGGGGAGGCCCAATTTTCACCCCTCCACTTT.

This clone has just a few counts. This chain links TRBV19 with TRBJ2-7; possible D gene TRBD2, 5 bases. With 1 base removed from V and 5 bases from J, the gap between germline ends came to 9 bases. Germline V lookup: CDR1 LNHDA, CDR2 SQIVND (reference sequence). The CDR3 sequence is 13 residues long. The CDR3 DNA sequence: TGTGCCAGTAGTATAGCCAGCGGAAACGAGCAGTACTTC. This gives the protein CASSIASGNEQYF.

CDR3 DNA: TGTGCCAGCTCACCGGACTCAGGTTTTGGCTACACCTTC. This codes for CASSPDSGFGYTF. The chain carries TRBV18 and TRBJ1-2; unclear D gene. The CDR3 is 13 amino acids. Germline CDR1 and CDR2: KGHSH and LQKENI. The V end lost 3 bases, the J end lost 7 bases, and 12 bases lay between the germline ends. Drawing the rest from reference TRBV18 and TRBJ1-2, the complete variable domain is NAGVMQNPRHLVRRRGQEARLRCSPMKGHSHVYWYRQLPEEGLKFMVYLQKENIIDESGMPKERFSAEFPKEGPSILRIQQVVRGDSAAYFCASSPDSGFGYTFGSGTRLTVV.

Here the CDR3 reads CSAKAENSYEQYF. Here the CDR3 DNA reads TGCAGCGCCAAGGCAGAGAACTCCTACGAGCAGTACTTC. The V gene is TRBV29-1, the J gene TRBJ2-7; D unresolved. V shed 7 bases and J shed 0 bases, with 13 bases lying between them. The germline gives CDR1 SQVTM, CDR2 ANQGSEA. The CDR3 is 13 amino acids.

The chain combines TRBV18 with TRBJ1-5; D might be TRBD1 (5 bases). The length of the CDR3 is 13 residues. V was trimmed by 3 bases and J by 10 bases, leaving 13 bases between them. In germline, CDR1 is KGHSH, CDR2 LQKENI. The CDR3 DNA reads as TGTGCCAGCTCACCGGGAACAGGTGGACCCCAGCATTTT. It encodes CASSPGTGGPQHF. Using reference TRBV18 and TRBJ1-5 for the parts outside the CDR3, the full variable domain is NAGVMQNPRHLVRRRGQEARLRCSPMKGHSHVYWYRQLPEEGLKFMVYLQKENIIDESGMPKERFSAEFPKEGPSILRIQQVVRGDSAAYFCASSPGTGGPQHFGDGTRLSIL.

Here the CDR3 DNA reads TGTGCCAGCAGCAAGGGGACAGGTACTCGGGAGCAGTACTTC. Its translation: CASSKGTGTREQYF. V and J are TRBV2 and TRBJ2-7; 8 bases line up with TRBD1. The CDR3 is made up of 14 amino acids. V lost 6 bases and J lost 7; bases outside the gene matches: 11. Germline values: CDR1 SNHLY, CDR2 FYNNEI.

The chain employs TRBV7-8 and TRBJ2-3; D unresolved. Trimming shortened V by 0 bases and J by 0 bases, and 10 bases separated the two germline ends. The CDR3 covers 16 residues. CDR1 is SGHVS, CDR2 FQNEAQ, per germline. In DNA form, the CDR3 reads TGTGCCAGCAGCTTAGCTGGGCGCCTTAGCACAGATACGCAGTATTTT. Translation: CASSLAGRLSTDTQYF.

The chain links TRBV19 to TRBJ2-7; 9 nucleotides align to TRBD1. CDR3 length equals 15 residues. V gave up 4 bases and J gave up 3 bases; unmatched junction bases: 7. The germline gives CDR1 LNHDA, CDR2 SQIVND (reference sequence). Here the CDR3 reads CASSNMGQGIYEQYF. CDR3 nucleotide sequence: TGTGCCAGTAGTAACATGGGACAGGGAATCTACGAGCAGTACTTC.

The rearrangement uses TRBV30 and TRBJ1-1; D is perhaps TRBD1 (5 bases). V was shortened by 3 bases and J by 5 bases, with 16 bases between the two germline ends. The CDR3 spans 14 residues. Per the germline V gene, CDR1 is GTSNPN and CDR2 is SVGIG (reference sequence). CDR3 sequence: CAWRAAGVETEAFF. The CDR3 coding sequence is TGTGCCTGGAGGGCCGCGGGGGTAGAAACTGAAGCTTTCTTT.

J is TRBJ1-3 and V is TRBV28; 8 nucleotides align to TRBD1. V lost 1 base to trimming and J lost 0 bases; unmatched junction nucleotides: 2. This CDR3 contains 16 residues. Germline V lookup: CDR1 MDHEN, CDR2 SYDVKM. As DNA, the CDR3 is TGTGCCAGCAGTTTATCAACAGGGGGCTCTGGAAACACCATATATTTT. Its translation: CASSLSTGGSGNTIYF.

Points on this clone: As the CDR3 is not closed by the conserved phenylalanine or tryptophan, this likely results from a read error. The limits of the CDR3 on the DNA are not certain, so only TCRdb's listed CDR3 is given. The chain recombines TRBV9 with TRBJ2-6; the table names TRBD1, a call not compared with the DNA. Counting both end residues, the CDR3 totals 16 amino acids. Germline assignment: CDR1 SGDLS and CDR2 YYNGEE. CDR3 sequence reads: CASSGGQGSGANVPTS.

This chain uses TRBV19 with TRBJ1-3, with D hard to call. Trimming pared 5 bases from V and 0 bases from J, leaving 17 bases between. This CDR3 spans 17 amino acids. Germline V gene data show CDR1 as LNHDA and CDR2 as SQIVND (reference sequence). CDR3 in DNA: TGTGCCAGTAGTTCGTGGCGGGAAACTAGCTCTGGAAACACCATATATTTT. Its protein is CASSSWRETSSGNTIYF. Together with reference TRBV19 and TRBJ1-3, the CDR3 gives the full variable domain: DGGITQSPKYLFRKEGQNVTLSCEQNLNHDAMYWYRQDPGQGLRLIYYSQIVNDFQKGDIAEGYSVSREKKESFPLTVTSAQKNPTAFYLCASSSWRETSSGNTIYFGEGSWLTVV.

The chain has TRBV27 and TRBJ1-2, with 11 nucleotides matching TRBD1. This CDR3 region has 15 residues. Germline-derived CDR1 and CDR2 are MNHEY and SMNVEV (reference sequence). Trimming removed 6 bases from V and 1 base from J; junction bases left unmatched: 4. The chain's CDR3 is CASSLGTGGNYGYTF. CDR3 nucleotide sequence: TGTGCCAGCAGCCTCGGGACAGGGGGTAACTATGGCTACACCTTC.

This chain uses TRBV27 with TRBJ1-6; a possible D gene is TRBD1 (6 bases). The germline V and J ends were trimmed by 1 base and 7 bases, with 11 bases remaining between them. The CDR3 is 15 amino acids. Germline V gives CDR1 MNHEY, CDR2 SMNVEV (reference sequence). The CDR3 sequence: CASSLYGDKNSPLHF. The CDR3 DNA sequence: TGTGCCAGCAGTTTATACGGGGACAAAAATTCACCCCTCCACTTT.

The chain is built from TRBV19 and TRBJ2-5, with TRBD1 identical over 7 bases. This CDR3 is built from 15 residues. Germline trimming cut 8 bases from V and 4 bases from J; bases unmatched to any gene: 13. Germline V gene lookup returns CDR1 LNHDA and CDR2 SQIVND (reference sequence). The CDR3 region is CASQGPDRAGETQYF. DNA of the CDR3: TGTGCCAGTCAGGGGCCAGACAGGGCGGGAGAGACCCAGTACTTC.

In the case of this clone: Mismatch with germline at one junction end may stem from a read error. Different DNA sequences within this sample yield the same CDR3. As DNA, the CDR3 is TGTGCCAGCAGTGAAGTTGGGACAGGGGGTCAGCCCCAGCATTTC. Translating it yields CASSEVGTGGQPQHF. The chain combines TRBV2 with TRBJ1-5, with TRBD1 identical over 11 bases. CDR3 length: 15 amino acids. Germline-derived CDR1 and CDR2 are SNHLY and FYNNEI.

The V gene is TRBV7-3, the J gene TRBJ2-1; the match to TRBD2 covers 11 bases. This CDR3 spans 15 amino acids. V trimming: 5 bases; J trimming: 6 bases; junction bases outside the gene matches: 6. The germline CDR1 and CDR2 sequences are SGHTA and FQGTGA. The CDR3 bases are TGTGCCAGCAGCCTACTAGCGGGAGCCTTCAATGAGCAGTTCTTC. Translated, it gives CASSLLAGAFNEQFF.

The chain has TRBV5-8 and TRBJ1-2; TRBD1 might be the D (6 bases). The CDR3 contains 13 residues. V shed 4 bases and J shed 8 bases, with 15 bases lying between them. From germline, CDR1 is SGHTS and CDR2 YDEGEE. The CDR3 sequence is CASSPTNRAGYTF. CDR3 DNA sequence: TGTGCCAGCAGCCCAACAAACAGGGCCGGCTACACCTTC.

The table lists this clone with a count of one. The V and J genes are TRBV7-9 and TRBJ2-5, with 11 bases fitting TRBD2. V lost 2 bases, J lost 2 bases, and 1 base stayed unmatched. Germline V gene sequence: CDR1 SEHNR, CDR2 FQNEAQ (reference sequence). The CDR3 extends over 15 amino acids. CDR3 sequence (DNA): TGTGCCAGCAGCTTACTAGCGGGGGGACAAGAGACCCAGTACTTC. Translation: CASSLLAGGQETQYF.

Comments on this clone: The same CDR3 can be traced to other DNA sequences in this sample. This sequence joins TRBV19 and TRBJ2-2; D is possibly TRBD2 (6 bases). Trimming removed 2 bases from V and 6 bases from J, with 16 bases in between. CDR1 is LNHDA, CDR2 SQIVND, per germline (reference sequence). CDR3 size: 16 residues. CDR3 sequence: CASSIRGLRGSGELFF. The DNA for the CDR3 is TGTGCCAGTAGTATAAGGGGACTCAGAGGGTCCGGGGAGCTGTTTTTT.

V and J are TRBV27 and TRBJ2-1; D uncertain. The V gene's germline CDR1 is MNHEY and CDR2 SMNVEV (reference sequence). V was pared by 6 bases and J by 6 bases, with 15 bases between. This CDR3 is built from 14 residues. The CDR3 loop is CASSYGLQINEQFF. In DNA form, the CDR3 reads TGTGCCAGCAGCTACGGGCTACAAATCAATGAGCAGTTCTTC.

The chain uses TRBV18 and TRBJ2-6, with a possible D match to TRBD2 (6 bases). Germline-derived CDR1 and CDR2 are KGHSH and LQKENI. The CDR3 has 17 residues. V lost 1 base and J 0 bases, leaving 10 bases between the germline ends. CDR3 nucleotides: TGTGCCAGCTCACCACAACTGGGAGGCTCTGGGGCCAACGTCCTGACTTTC. It is translated as CASSPQLGGSGANVLTF.